Sequencing of this T cell receptor (beta chain) was carried out in a study of metastatic and nonmetastatic thyroid tumors (dated by TCRdb to about 2020). As for the study more broadly: Repertoires from peripheral blood and from tumor or nodule tissue samples of malignant and benign thyroid patients were compared. Overall study results and their limits: TCR beta diversity was reported as significantly higher in malignant tumors than in benign nodules, in both blood and tumor samples.

At least ten counts were recorded for this clone. No antigen is known for it. The sample holds no much larger clone one base away, and base qualities are not on file. Distinct nucleotide sequences in the sample also encode this CDR3. The library relied on PCR. TCRdb lists the instrument as Illumina HiSeq 4000. The TCR beta-chain CDR3 region of each patient was profiled by high-throughput sequencing. Per the authors' processing: CDR3 differences across clinicopathological groups were used to build a classifier for discriminating distant-metastatic papillary thyroid cancer patients. The Shannon index was used to measure repertoire diversity, and the Morisita-Horn index was used to measure how similar tumor and blood repertoires were. TCRdb reanalyzed the raw reads on its own, using fastp at Q25 for trimming and MiXCR for clone calling, and kept in-frame beta chains. The V and J calls, along with clone size, are taken from TCRdb and not from the paper's own processing. The sample table lists about 93,000 clones, roughly 13% of them with a count of one. In total, the top ten clones hold about 11% of the sample.

No patient had received any treatment before thyroid surgery. Using T-cell receptor beta sequencing, the study looked back at clinical samples from patients collected from about 2011 to 2019. From V the trimming removes 5 bases and from J it removes 7 bases, while the gene matches leave 8 bases of the junction unaccounted for. From a lookup of the germline V gene, CDR1 and CDR2 are SGDLS and YYNGEE. The CDR3, cysteine through phenylalanine, is 15 amino acids long. Of the read, only the CDR3 DNA is kept; its 45 bases are in frame from base 1. Sequenced material: blood. The clonotype comes from a female donor with papillary thyroid cancer or a benign thyroid nodule (not recorded which). Some clones in this sample may be carry-over from other donors' samples. The sequence joins TRBV9 to TRBJ2-1; the central 11 bases match TRBD2. The CDR3 here reads CASSVLAGGWNEQFF. The DNA sequence is TGTGCCAGCAGTGTCCTAGCGGGAGGATGGAATGAGCAGTTCTTC.